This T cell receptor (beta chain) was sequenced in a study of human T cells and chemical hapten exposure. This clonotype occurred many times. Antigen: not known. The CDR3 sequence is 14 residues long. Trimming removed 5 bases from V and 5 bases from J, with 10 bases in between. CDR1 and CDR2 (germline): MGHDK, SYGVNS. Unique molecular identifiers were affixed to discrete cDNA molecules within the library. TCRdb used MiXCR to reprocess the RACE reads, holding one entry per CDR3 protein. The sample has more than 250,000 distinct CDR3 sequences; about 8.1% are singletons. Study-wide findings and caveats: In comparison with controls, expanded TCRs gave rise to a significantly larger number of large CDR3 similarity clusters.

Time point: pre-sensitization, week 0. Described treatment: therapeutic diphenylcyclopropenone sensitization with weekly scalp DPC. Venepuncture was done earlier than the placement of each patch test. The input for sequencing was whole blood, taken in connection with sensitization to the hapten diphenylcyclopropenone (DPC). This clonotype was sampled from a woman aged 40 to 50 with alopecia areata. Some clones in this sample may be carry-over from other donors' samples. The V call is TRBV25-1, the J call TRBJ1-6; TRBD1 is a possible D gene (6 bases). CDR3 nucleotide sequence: TGTGCCAGCAGTTGGACAGATAATAATTCACCCCTCCACTTT. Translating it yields CASSWTDNNSPLHF.